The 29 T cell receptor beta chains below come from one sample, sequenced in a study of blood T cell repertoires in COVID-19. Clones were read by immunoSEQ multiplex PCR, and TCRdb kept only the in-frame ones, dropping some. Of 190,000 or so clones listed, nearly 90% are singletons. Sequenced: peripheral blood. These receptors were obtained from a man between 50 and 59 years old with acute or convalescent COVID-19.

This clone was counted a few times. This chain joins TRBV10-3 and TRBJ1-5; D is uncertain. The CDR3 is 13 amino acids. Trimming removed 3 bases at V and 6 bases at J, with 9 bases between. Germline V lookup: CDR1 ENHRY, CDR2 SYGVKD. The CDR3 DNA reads TGTGCCATCAGTGACCTTAGCGGTCAGCCCCAGCATTTT. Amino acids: CAISDLSGQPQHF.

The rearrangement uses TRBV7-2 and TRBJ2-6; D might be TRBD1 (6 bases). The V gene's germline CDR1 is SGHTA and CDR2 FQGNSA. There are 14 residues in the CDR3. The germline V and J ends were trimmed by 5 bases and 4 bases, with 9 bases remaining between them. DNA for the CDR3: TGTGCCAGCAGCCCAGGGGCAGGGGCCAACGTCCTGACTTTC. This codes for CASSPGAGANVLTF.

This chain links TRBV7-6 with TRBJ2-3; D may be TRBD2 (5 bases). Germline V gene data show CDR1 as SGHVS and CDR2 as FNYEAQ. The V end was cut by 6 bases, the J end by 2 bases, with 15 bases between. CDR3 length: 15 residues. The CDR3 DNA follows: TGTGCCAGCAGGCCCCCCCAGCGGTTCACAGATACGCAGTATTTT. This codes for CASRPPQRFTDTQYF.

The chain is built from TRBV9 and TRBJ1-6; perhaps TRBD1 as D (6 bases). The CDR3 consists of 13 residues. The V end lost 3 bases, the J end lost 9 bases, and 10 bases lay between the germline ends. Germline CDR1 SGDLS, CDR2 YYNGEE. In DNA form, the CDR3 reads TGTGCCAGCAGCGCGGACAGCTCTTCACCCCTCCACTTT. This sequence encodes CASSADSSSPLHF.

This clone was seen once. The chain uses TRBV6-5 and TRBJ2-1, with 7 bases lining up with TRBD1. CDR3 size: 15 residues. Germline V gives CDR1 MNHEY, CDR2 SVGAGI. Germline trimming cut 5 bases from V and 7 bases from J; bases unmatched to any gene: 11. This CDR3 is CASSPTPRQGNEQFF. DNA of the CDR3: TGTGCCAGCAGTCCCACCCCGAGACAGGGTAATGAGCAGTTCTTC.

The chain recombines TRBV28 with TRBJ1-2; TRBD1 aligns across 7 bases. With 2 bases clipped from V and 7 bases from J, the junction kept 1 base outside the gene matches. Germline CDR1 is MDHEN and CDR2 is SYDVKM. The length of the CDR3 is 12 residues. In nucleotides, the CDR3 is TGTGCCAGCAGTTTAAGGGGGCGTGGCTACACCTTC. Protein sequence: CASSLRGRGYTF.

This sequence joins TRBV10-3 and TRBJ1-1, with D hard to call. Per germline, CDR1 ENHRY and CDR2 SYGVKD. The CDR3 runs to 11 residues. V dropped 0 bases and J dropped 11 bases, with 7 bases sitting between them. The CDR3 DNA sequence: TGTGCCATCAGTGAGTCGAATCGGGCTTTCTTT. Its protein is CAISESNRAFF.

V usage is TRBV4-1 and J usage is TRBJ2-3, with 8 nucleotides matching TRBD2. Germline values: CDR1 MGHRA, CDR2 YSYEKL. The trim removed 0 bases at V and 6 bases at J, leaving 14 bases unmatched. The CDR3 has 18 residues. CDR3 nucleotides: TGCGCCAGCAGCCAAGATAACGGGCGACTAGCGCAGACGGATACGCAGTATTTT. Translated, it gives CASSQDNGRLAQTDTQYF.

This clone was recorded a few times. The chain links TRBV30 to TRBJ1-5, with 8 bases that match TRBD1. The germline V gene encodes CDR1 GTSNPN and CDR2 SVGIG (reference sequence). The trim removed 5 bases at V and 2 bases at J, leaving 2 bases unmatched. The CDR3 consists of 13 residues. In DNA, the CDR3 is TGTGCCTGGGGGGGACAGGGCAATCAGCCCCAGCATTTT. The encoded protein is CAWGGQGNQPQHF.

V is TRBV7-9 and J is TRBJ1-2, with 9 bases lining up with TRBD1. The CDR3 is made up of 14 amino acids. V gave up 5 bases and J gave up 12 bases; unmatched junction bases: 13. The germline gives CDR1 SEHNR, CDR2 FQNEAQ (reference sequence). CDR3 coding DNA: TGTGCCAGCAGCGGCGATGGGGACAGGGTAGTTGACACCTTC. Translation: CASSGDGDRVVDTF. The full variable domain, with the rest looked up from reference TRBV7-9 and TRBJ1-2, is DTGVSQNPRHKITKRGQNVTFRCDPISEHNRLYWYRQTLGQGPEFLTYFQNEAQLEKSRLLSDRFSAERPKGSFSTLEIQRTEQGDSAMYLCASSGDGDRVVDTFGSGTRLTVV.

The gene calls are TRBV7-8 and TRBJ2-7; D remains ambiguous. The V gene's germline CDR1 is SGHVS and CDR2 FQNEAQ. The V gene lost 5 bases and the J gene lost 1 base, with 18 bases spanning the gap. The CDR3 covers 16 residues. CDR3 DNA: TGTGCCAGCAGCACCCGAGAGGTATCGCCGTCCTACGAGCAGTACGTC. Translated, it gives CASSTREVSPSYEQYV.

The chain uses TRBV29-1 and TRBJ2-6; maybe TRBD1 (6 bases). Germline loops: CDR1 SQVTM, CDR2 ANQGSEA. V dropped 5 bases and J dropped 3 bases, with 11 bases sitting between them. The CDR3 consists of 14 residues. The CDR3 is CSVLGGGGANVLTF. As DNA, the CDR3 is TGCAGCGTTCTTGGGGGCGGTGGGGCCAACGTCCTGACTTTC.

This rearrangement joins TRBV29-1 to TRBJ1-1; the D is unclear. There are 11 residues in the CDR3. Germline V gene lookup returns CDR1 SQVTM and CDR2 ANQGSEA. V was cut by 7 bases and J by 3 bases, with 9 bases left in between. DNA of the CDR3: TGCAGCGCCCTATCCCACACTGAAGCTTTCTTT. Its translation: CSALSHTEAFF.

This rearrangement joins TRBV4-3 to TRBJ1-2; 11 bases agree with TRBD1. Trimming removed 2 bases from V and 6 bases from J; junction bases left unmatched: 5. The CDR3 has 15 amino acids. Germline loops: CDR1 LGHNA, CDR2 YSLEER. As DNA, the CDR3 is TGCGCCAGCAGCCAAACCCGGACAGGGGGCGATGGCTACACCTTC. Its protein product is CASSQTRTGGDGYTF.

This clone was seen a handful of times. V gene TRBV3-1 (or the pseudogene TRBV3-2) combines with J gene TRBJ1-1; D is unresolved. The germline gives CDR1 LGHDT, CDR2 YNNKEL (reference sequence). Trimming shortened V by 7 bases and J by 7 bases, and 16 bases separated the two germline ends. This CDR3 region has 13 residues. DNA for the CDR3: TGTGCCAGCAAATGGACCCAGGAGGGTGAAGCTTTCTTT. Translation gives CASKWTQEGEAFF.

CDR3 region: CASRRDPGSGGTEAFF. Written as DNA, the CDR3 is TGTGCCAGTAGGAGAGACCCGGGGTCGGGTGGCACTGAAGCTTTCTTT. V gene TRBV19 combines with J gene TRBJ1-1; no reliable D call. Germline V gives CDR1 LNHDA, CDR2 SQIVND (reference sequence). Trimming shortened V by 6 bases and J by 4 bases, and 21 bases separated the two germline ends. CDR3 length: 16 amino acids.

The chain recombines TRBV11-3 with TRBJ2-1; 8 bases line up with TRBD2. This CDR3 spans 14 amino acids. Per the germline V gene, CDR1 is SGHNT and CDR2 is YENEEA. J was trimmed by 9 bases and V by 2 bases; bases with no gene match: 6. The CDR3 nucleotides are TGTGCCAGCAGCTTATGCCAGCGGGAGTGTGAGCAGTTCTTC. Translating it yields CASSLCQRECEQFF.

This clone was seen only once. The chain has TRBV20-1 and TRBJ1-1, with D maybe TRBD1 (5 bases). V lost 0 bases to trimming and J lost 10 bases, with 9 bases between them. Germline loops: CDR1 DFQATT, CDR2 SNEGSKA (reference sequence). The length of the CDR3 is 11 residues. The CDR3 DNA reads TGCAGTGCTAGAGAATCCGGGGGAGCTTTCTTT. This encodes CSARESGGAFF.

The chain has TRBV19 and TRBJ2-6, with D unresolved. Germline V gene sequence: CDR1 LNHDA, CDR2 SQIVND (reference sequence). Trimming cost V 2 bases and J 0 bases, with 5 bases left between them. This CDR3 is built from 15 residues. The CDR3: CASSIFVSGANVLTF. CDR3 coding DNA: TGTGCCAGTAGTATATTCGTCTCTGGGGCCAACGTCCTGACTTTC.

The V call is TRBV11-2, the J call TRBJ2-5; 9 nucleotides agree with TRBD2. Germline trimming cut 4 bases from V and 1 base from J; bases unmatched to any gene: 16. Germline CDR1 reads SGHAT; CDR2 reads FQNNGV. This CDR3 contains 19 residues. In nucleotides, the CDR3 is TGTGCCAGCAGCTCCCCCTCTAGACTAGCGGAAACCTTCCAAGAGACCCAGTACTTC. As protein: CASSSPSRLAETFQETQYF.

This CDR3 reads CASSDAGGGNTIYF. The CDR3 nucleotides read TGTGCCAGCAGTGATGCAGGGGGTGGAAACACCATATATTTT. The chain joins TRBV2 to TRBJ1-3; 7 bases line up with TRBD1. Per germline, CDR1 SNHLY and CDR2 FYNNEI. The CDR3 contains 14 residues. V dropped 3 bases and J dropped 3; count of bases not matched to a gene: 2.

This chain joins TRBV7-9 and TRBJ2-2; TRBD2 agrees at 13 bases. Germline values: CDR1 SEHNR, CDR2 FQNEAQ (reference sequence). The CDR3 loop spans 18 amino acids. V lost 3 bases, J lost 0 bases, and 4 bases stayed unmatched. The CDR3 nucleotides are TGTGCCAGCAGCTTGGGGACTAGCGGGAACGCGAACACCGGGGAGCTGTTTTTT. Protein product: CASSLGTSGNANTGELFF.

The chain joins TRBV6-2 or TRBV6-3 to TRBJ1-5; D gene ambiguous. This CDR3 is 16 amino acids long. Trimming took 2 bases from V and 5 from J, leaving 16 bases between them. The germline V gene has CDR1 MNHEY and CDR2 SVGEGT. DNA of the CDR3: TGTGCCAGCAGTTACCACCCTGGCCAGGCCCATCAGCCCCAGCATTTT. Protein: CASSYHPGQAHQPQHF.

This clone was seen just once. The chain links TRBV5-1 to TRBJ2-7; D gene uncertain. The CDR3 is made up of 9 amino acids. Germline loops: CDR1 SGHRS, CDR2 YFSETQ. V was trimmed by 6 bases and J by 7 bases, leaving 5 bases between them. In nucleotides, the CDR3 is TGCGCCAGCAATCCGGAGCAGTACTTC. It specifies CASNPEQYF.

The CDR3 DNA follows: TGCGCCAGCAGCCAAGATGGGACTAGCGGGAGAGAGGAGTTCTTC. Translation gives CASSQDGTSGREEFF. This chain uses TRBV4-1 with TRBJ2-1; 14 bases are a match to TRBD2. The V segment lost 0 bases and the J segment 14 bases; nucleotides outside the gene matches: 6. The CDR3 totals 15 residues. CDR1 MGHRA and CDR2 YSYEKL come from the germline V gene.

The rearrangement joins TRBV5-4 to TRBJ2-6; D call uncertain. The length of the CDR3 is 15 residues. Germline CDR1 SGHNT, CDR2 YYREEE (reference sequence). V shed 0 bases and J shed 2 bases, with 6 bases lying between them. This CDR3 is CASSLGAPGANVLTF. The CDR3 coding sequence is TGTGCCAGCAGCTTGGGAGCCCCTGGGGCCAACGTCCTGACTTTC. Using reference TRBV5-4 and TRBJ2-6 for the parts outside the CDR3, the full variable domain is ETGVTQSPTHLIKTRGQQVTLRCSSQSGHNTVSWYQQALGQGPQFIFQYYREEENGRGNFPPRFSGLQFPNYSSELNVNALELDDSALYLCASSLGAPGANVLTFGAGSRLTVL.

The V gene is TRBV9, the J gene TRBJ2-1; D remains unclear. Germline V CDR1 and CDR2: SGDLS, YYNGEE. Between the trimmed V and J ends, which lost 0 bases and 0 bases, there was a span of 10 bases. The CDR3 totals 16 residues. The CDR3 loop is CASSVDQSPSYNEQFF. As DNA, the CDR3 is TGTGCCAGCAGCGTAGACCAGTCGCCCTCCTACAATGAGCAGTTCTTC.

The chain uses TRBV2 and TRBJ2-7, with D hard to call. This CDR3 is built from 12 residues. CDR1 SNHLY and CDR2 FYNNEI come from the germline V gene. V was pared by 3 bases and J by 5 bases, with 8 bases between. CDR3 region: CASSDLTNEQYV. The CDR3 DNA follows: TGTGCCAGCAGTGATCTTACTAACGAGCAGTACGTC.

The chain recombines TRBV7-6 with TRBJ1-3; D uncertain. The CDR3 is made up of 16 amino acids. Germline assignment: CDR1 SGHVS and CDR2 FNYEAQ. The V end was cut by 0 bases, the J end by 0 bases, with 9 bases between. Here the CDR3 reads CASSLASGYSGNTIYF. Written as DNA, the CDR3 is TGTGCCAGCAGCTTAGCGTCAGGTTACTCTGGAAACACCATATATTTT.